The 16 T cell receptor beta chains reported below all come from one sample, sequenced in a study of cytomegalovirus exposure and HLA in healthy donors. PCR primers comprised 60 Vbeta and 13 Jbeta primers. Generated by immunoSEQ multiplex PCR, the TCRdb table keeps only in-frame clones and is missing some. The table includes almost 80,000 clones, less than 80% detected once. The sequenced sample consisted of PBMCs. Receptors were obtained from a woman aged 50 to 60 in good health and CMV-seropositive.

This clone has only a few counts. The chain combines TRBV2 with TRBJ1-2, with D maybe TRBD1 (5 bases). The CDR3 runs 13 residues. The ends were cut back, 0 bases at V and 5 bases at J, with 7 bases in the middle. CDR1 is SNHLY, CDR2 FYNNEI, per germline. CDR3 sequence (DNA): TGTGCCAGCAGTGAAGCGGGGGGGTATGGCTACACCTTC. This codes for CASSEAGGYGYTF.

This clone was seen only once. A read error may account for a junction end that differs from germline. The V call is TRBV7-9, the J call TRBJ1-1; 9 bases align to TRBD1. Germline V gene data show CDR1 as SEHNR and CDR2 as FQNEAQ (reference sequence). The CDR3 is 16 residues long. The CDR3 reads CSSSLMGTGLNTEAFF. CDR3 DNA sequence: TGTTCCAGCAGCTTAATGGGGACAGGGTTGAACACTGAAGCTTTCTTT.

The chain employs TRBV7-2 and TRBJ1-5, with 10 bases that match TRBD1. Germline values: CDR1 SGHTA, CDR2 FQGNSA. The CDR3 runs to 15 residues. V gave up 5 bases and J gave up 5 bases; unmatched junction bases: 6. The CDR3 protein is CASSLRTGGDQPQHF. CDR3 nucleotide sequence: TGTGCCAGCAGCCTAAGGACAGGGGGGGATCAGCCCCAGCATTTT.

The J gene is TRBJ2-5, the V gene TRBV4-1; TRBD1 aligns across 8 bases. The CDR3 totals 15 residues. The germline CDR1 and CDR2 sequences are MGHRA and YSYEKL. V lost 4 bases to trimming and J lost 2 bases; unmatched junction nucleotides: 6. The CDR3 bases are TGCGCCAGCAGCCTCAACCGGGACAGGCAAGAGACCCAGTACTTC. Translated: CASSLNRDRQETQYF.

A few counts support this clone. The chain has TRBV19 and TRBJ1-2, with D uncertain. Trimming shortened V by 3 bases and J by 0 bases, and 8 bases separated the two germline ends. The germline V gene has CDR1 LNHDA and CDR2 SQIVND (reference sequence). This CDR3 has 14 amino acids. The CDR3 protein is CASSIVRANYGYTF. The CDR3 nucleotides are TGTGCCAGTAGTATTGTACGAGCTAACTATGGCTACACCTTC.

The genes are TRBV5-1 and TRBJ1-1; possibly TRBD1 for D (5 bases). The V end was cut by 0 bases, the J end by 4 bases, with 10 bases between. This CDR3 has 14 amino acids. Per the germline V gene, CDR1 is SGHRS and CDR2 is YFSETQ. The CDR3 protein is CASSLGGGATEAFF. In DNA form, the CDR3 reads TGCGCCAGCAGCTTGGGGGGGGGAGCCACTGAAGCTTTCTTT.

As to this clone: The junction departs from germline at one end; a sequencing error may be responsible. The V gene is TRBV6-1, the J gene TRBJ2-1; D perhaps matches TRBD1 (6 bases). This CDR3 comprises 12 residues. From germline, CDR1 is MNHNS and CDR2 SASEGT. The CDR3 loop reads CASSEQGPARLF. The CDR3 DNA sequence: TGTGCCAGCAGCGAACAGGGCCCAGCACGGCTCTTC.

This clone showed up just a few times. The rearrangement uses TRBV5-4 and TRBJ2-5; 10 bases line up with TRBD2. The CDR3 contains 15 residues. Per the germline V gene, CDR1 is SGHNT and CDR2 is YYREEE (reference sequence). Unmatched junction bases numbered 5, after V lost 1 base and J lost 5 bases. The CDR3 nucleotides read TGTGCCAGCAGCTTGAAGCGGGGGGGCAGCGAGACCCAGTACTTC. It is translated as CASSLKRGGSETQYF.

The J gene is TRBJ2-5, the V gene TRBV6-5; tentative D call: TRBD2 (5 bases). Germline V gene lookup returns CDR1 MNHEY and CDR2 SVGAGI. The CDR3 is 14 residues long. Trimming cost V 10 bases and J 2 bases, with 17 bases left between them. The CDR3 sequence: CATGPRGLQETQYF. CDR3 sequence (DNA): TGTGCCACCGGACCGCGAGGGTTGCAAGAGACCCAGTACTTC.

The CDR3 loop is CASRGGGGLAKNIQYF. CDR3 DNA sequence: TGCGCCAGCAGAGGTGGCGGGGGGCTAGCCAAAAACATTCAGTACTTC. The V gene is TRBV10-2, the J gene TRBJ2-4; 8 positions match TRBD2. Germline-derived CDR1 and CDR2 are WSHSY and SAAADI. The CDR3 loop spans 16 amino acids. Trimming removed 6 bases from V and 0 bases from J; junction bases left unmatched: 7.

The table lists this clone with a few counts. The chain has TRBV7-3 and TRBJ2-3, with D unresolved. Trimming pared 2 bases from V and 0 bases from J, leaving 6 bases between. The germline V gene has CDR1 SGHTA and CDR2 FQGTGA. CDR3 length: 14 residues. The CDR3 region has the DNA TGTGCCAGCAGCTTAGACGGGAGCACAGATACGCAGTATTTT. Amino acid sequence: CASSLDGSTDTQYF.

This chain connects TRBV9 to TRBJ1-1; D is possibly TRBD1 (5 bases). CDR3 length: 15 amino acids. Germline CDR1 and CDR2: SGDLS and YYNGEE. The V gene lost 6 bases and the J gene lost 0 bases, with 15 bases spanning the gap. CDR3 in amino acids: CASTRRVSMNTEAFF. In DNA, the CDR3 is TGTGCCAGCACCCGCAGGGTGTCCATGAACACTGAAGCTTTCTTT. Full variable domain (remainder filled in from reference TRBV9 and TRBJ1-1): DSGVTQTPKHLITATGQRVTLRCSPRSGDLSVYWYQQSLDQGLQFLIQYYNGEERAKGNILERFSAQQFPDLHSELNLSSLELGDSALYFCASTRRVSMNTEAFFGQGTRLTVV.

The rearrangement links TRBV6-1 to TRBJ1-2, with D maybe TRBD1 (6 bases). The V end was cut by 5 bases, the J end by 4 bases, with 17 bases between. There are 15 residues in the CDR3. CDR1 and CDR2 (germline): MNHNS, SASEGT. In DNA, the CDR3 is TGTGCCAGCAGTTTTACAGGGTTAGCTACCTATGGCTACACCTTC. Its translation is CASSFTGLATYGYTF.

The chain joins TRBV9 to TRBJ1-1; the match to TRBD1 covers 7 bases. From germline, CDR1 is SGDLS and CDR2 YYNGEE. The CDR3 loop spans 14 amino acids. Trimming removed 4 bases from V and 2 bases from J; junction bases left unmatched: 5. CDR3 nucleotide sequence: TGTGCCAGCAGCTCTTACAGGGGCAACACTGAAGCTTTCTTT. Translated, it gives CASSSYRGNTEAFF.

The V gene is TRBV9, the J gene TRBJ2-2; perhaps TRBD2 as D (5 bases). This CDR3 contains 16 residues. Trimming removed 0 bases from V and 2 bases from J, with 11 bases in between. In germline, CDR1 is SGDLS, CDR2 YYNGEE. The CDR3, as DNA: TGTGCCAGCAGCGTAGGAGGACTGATCAACACCGGGGAGCTGTTTTTT. Amino acid sequence: CASSVGGLINTGELFF.

This sequence joins TRBV4-1 and TRBJ1-2, with 9 bases fitting TRBD1. The CDR3 spans 15 residues. V lost 3 bases to trimming and J lost 3 bases; unmatched junction nucleotides: 5. The germline V gene has CDR1 MGHRA and CDR2 YSYEKL. The CDR3 DNA is TGCGCCAGCAGCCACCGCCACAGGGGGCACTATGGCTACACCTTC. Its protein is CASSHRHRGHYGYTF.